These 26 T cell receptor beta chains share one sample of origin, sequenced in a study of T cell repertoires in cytomegalovirus infection. TCRdb reprocessed the reads via MiXCR and lists one record per CDR3 protein. The data hold approximately 73,000 distinct CDR3 sequences, with around 37% observed a single time. The antigens for these receptors are not known. The material was CD8+ T cells from cultured PBMCs, obtained from culture after CMV antigen stimulation. The receptors stem from a human donor in good health (CMV status not recorded). Some clones in this sample may be carry-over from other donors' samples.

The chain is built from TRBV28 and TRBJ2-1, with 10 nucleotides matching TRBD2. Trimming at V came to 7 bases and at J to 4 bases, leaving 10 bases not matched to a gene. The CDR3 extends over 16 amino acids. Germline-derived CDR1 and CDR2 are MDHEN and SYDVKM. Here the CDR3 reads CASMDPGLARYNEQFF. The CDR3 nucleotides are TGTGCCAGCATGGATCCGGGACTAGCGAGATACAATGAGCAGTTCTTC.

This clonotype came up a few times. The V call is TRBV7-2, the J call TRBJ2-7; D is unclear. Trimming cost V 5 bases and J 1 base, with 9 bases left between them. The CDR3 has 13 amino acids. Germline lookup yields CDR1 SGHTA and CDR2 FQGNSA. The CDR3 DNA is TGTGCCAGCAGCCCCCCGGTGTCCTACGAGCAGTACTTC. Encoded protein: CASSPPVSYEQYF.

The J gene is TRBJ1-2, the V gene TRBV4-1, with D possibly TRBD1 on 6 matching bases. V lost 0 bases and J lost 3, with 14 bases in between. The CDR3 extends over 16 amino acids. Germline V gives CDR1 MGHRA, CDR2 YSYEKL. DNA for the CDR3: TGCGCCAGCAGCCAAGATGACGGACAGTTCTACTATGGCTACACCTTC. This codes for CASSQDDGQFYYGYTF.

Concerning this clonotype: At one of its ends the junction is not consistent with the germline gene, which may arise from a read error. V usage is TRBV28 and J usage is TRBJ2-1; TRBD2 aligns across 8 bases. The CDR3 has 20 amino acids. Per the germline V gene, CDR1 is MDHEN and CDR2 is SYDVKM. This chain's CDR3 is CALSLKTGSGAVFTHNEQLF. The CDR3 coding sequence is TGTGCTTTAAGCCTGAAGACGGGTAGCGGGGCGGTATTTACCCACAATGAGCAGCTCTTC.

The chain is built from TRBV29-1 and TRBJ2-1, with TRBD2 as a possible D gene (6 bases). Germline lookup yields CDR1 SQVTM and CDR2 ANQGSEA. V was trimmed by 7 bases and J by 3 bases, leaving 16 bases between them. The CDR3 has 14 residues. For the CDR3, the DNA is TGCAGCGGGGGGAGGAAAGGTCACTACAATGAGCAGTTCTTC. It codes for CSGGRKGHYNEQFF.

This clonotype was detected once. The chain links TRBV4-1 to TRBJ2-3; no firm D call. This CDR3 region has 13 residues. V lost 1 base and J lost 5, with 7 bases in between. Germline values: CDR1 MGHRA, CDR2 YSYEKL. The CDR3 region is CASSQAAQDTQYF. DNA for the CDR3: TGCGCCAGCAGCCAAGCGGCTCAAGATACGCAGTATTTT.

This clonotype was seen a single time. The rearrangement joins TRBV12-3 or TRBV12-4 to TRBJ2-2, with 8 bases identical to TRBD1. The CDR3 covers 14 residues. Trimming at V came to 4 bases and at J to 4 bases, leaving 2 bases not matched to a gene. The CDR3 loop reads CASSWGQVTGELFF. DNA for the CDR3: TGTGCCAGCAGTTGGGGACAGGTCACCGGGGAGCTGTTTTTT.

The rearrangement links TRBV9 to TRBJ1-1; TRBD1 matches 8 bases. This CDR3 comprises 14 residues. Germline values: CDR1 SGDLS, CDR2 YYNGEE. The V segment lost 2 bases and the J segment 4 bases; nucleotides outside the gene matches: 4. The CDR3 nucleotides are TGTGCCAGCAGCGTTTCAGGGGGCGTCACTGAAGCTTTCTTT. It encodes CASSVSGGVTEAFF.

The V call is TRBV5-1, the J call TRBJ1-5; 7 bases are shared with TRBD1. Germline lookup yields CDR1 SGHRS and CDR2 YFSETQ. V was pared by 4 bases and J by 5 bases, with 6 bases of the junction left unmatched. The CDR3 length is 14 residues. The CDR3 DNA sequence: TGCGCCAGCAGCCCGTCAGGGGGATATCAGCCCCAGCATTTT. Translation: CASSPSGGYQPQHF.

In this sample, this clonotype turned up a few times. The rearrangement links TRBV2 to TRBJ2-7; D not resolved. V dropped 2 bases and J dropped 3 bases, with 14 bases sitting between them. Germline V CDR1 and CDR2: SNHLY, FYNNEI. This CDR3 spans 15 amino acids. CDR3 in DNA: TGTGCCAGCAGTGAACTTAGCACGCCCGACTACGAGCAGTACTTC. Its protein is CASSELSTPDYEQYF.

The rearrangement links TRBV4-1 to TRBJ2-1; D is perhaps TRBD1 (6 bases). Trimming pared 1 base from V and 7 bases from J, leaving 14 bases between. This CDR3 is 15 amino acids long. The germline gives CDR1 MGHRA, CDR2 YSYEKL. In nucleotides, the CDR3 is TGCGCCAGCAGCCAAGGCCAGGGGATCGGGAATGAGCAGTTCTTC. Amino acid sequence: CASSQGQGIGNEQFF.

The V gene is TRBV20-1, the J gene TRBJ1-1, with D tentatively TRBD1 (5 bases). V lost 1 base to trimming and J lost 0 bases, with 15 bases between them. The CDR3 is made up of 16 amino acids. CDR1 and CDR2 from the germline V gene are DFQATT and SNEGSKA (reference sequence). The CDR3 coding sequence is TGCAGTGCTAGAGTAGCTTGGGGGGAAGTGAACACTGAAGCTTTCTTT. It encodes CSARVAWGEVNTEAFF.

This chain connects TRBV15 to TRBJ2-3; D may be TRBD1 (5 bases). V lost 0 bases, J lost 3 bases, and 10 bases lay in between. Per the germline V gene, CDR1 is LNHNV and CDR2 is YYDKDF (reference sequence). The CDR3 contains 15 residues. CDR3 amino acids: CATSRDGADTDTQYF. Here the CDR3 DNA reads TGTGCCACCAGCAGAGATGGGGCAGATACAGATACGCAGTATTTT. Filled out from reference TRBV15 and TRBJ2-3, the complete variable domain reads DAMVIQNPRYQVTQFGKPVTLSCSQTLNHNVMYWYQQKSSQAPKLLFHYYDKDFNNEADTPDNFQSRRPNTSFCFLDIRSPGLGDTAMYLCATSRDGADTDTQYFGPGTRLTVL.

This clonotype was detected only a few times. The gene calls are TRBV28 and TRBJ2-7; TRBD1 agrees at 7 bases. The CDR3 is made up of 14 amino acids. The junction had 9 bases not matched to a gene; V was cut back by 3 bases and J by 7 bases. Germline V gene data show CDR1 as MDHEN and CDR2 as SYDVKM. CDR3 amino acids: CASSLTGIQVEQYF. CDR3 DNA sequence: TGTGCCAGCAGTTTGACAGGGATACAGGTGGAGCAGTACTTC.

The chain employs TRBV12-3 or TRBV12-4 and TRBJ1-1; D unresolved. Trimming left V 3 bases short and J 3 bases short, with 5 bases between. The CDR3 is 12 residues long. In DNA form, the CDR3 reads TGTGCCAGCAGTTTGGGTGACACTGAAGCTTTCTTT. This codes for CASSLGDTEAFF.

J is TRBJ2-7 and V is TRBV7-8, with TRBD2 matching 10 bases. Germline lookup yields CDR1 SGHVS and CDR2 FQNEAQ. V trimming: 4 bases; J trimming: 3 bases; junction bases outside the gene matches: 6. The CDR3 covers 15 residues. The CDR3 loop is CASSSLAGDYYEQYF. The CDR3 nucleotides read TGTGCCAGCAGCTCGCTAGCGGGAGACTACTACGAGCAGTACTTC.

The gene calls are TRBV12-3 or TRBV12-4 and TRBJ2-1, with 12 bases aligning to TRBD1. The CDR3 covers 19 residues. The ends lost 3 bases at V and 0 bases at J; junction bases unmatched: 9. CDR3 DNA sequence: TGTGCCAGCAGTTTTCAGGGGACAGGGGGCCTAAGCTCCTACAATGAGCAGTTCTTC. Amino acid sequence: CASSFQGTGGLSSYNEQFF.

The V gene is TRBV5-6, the J gene TRBJ2-1; 7 nucleotides align to TRBD1. Germline CDR1 reads SGHDT; CDR2 reads YYEEEE. V lost 3 bases, J lost 7 bases, and 16 bases stayed unmatched. CDR3 length equals 17 residues. CDR3 amino acids: CASSSNFWDRGLNEQFF. The CDR3 bases are TGTGCCAGCAGCTCTAATTTCTGGGACAGAGGATTGAATGAGCAGTTCTTC.

This clonotype occurred many times. The gene calls are TRBV7-2 and TRBJ1-2; D unclear. CDR3 length equals 12 residues. Germline CDR1 reads SGHTA; CDR2 reads FQGNSA. With 5 bases removed from V and 7 bases from J, the gap between germline ends came to 11 bases. The CDR3 spells CASSPRTTGYTF. Written as DNA, the CDR3 is TGTGCCAGCAGCCCTCGGACCACTGGCTACACCTTC.

This chain links TRBV6-1 with TRBJ2-7, with D unclear. CDR3 length: 13 residues. The V end was cut by 5 bases, the J end by 7 bases, with 15 bases between. CDR1 is MNHNS and CDR2 is SASEGT in the germline V gene. CDR3 nucleotides: TGTGCCAGCAGTCCCCCCGGACCGTTGGAGCAGTACTTC. Amino acid sequence: CASSPPGPLEQYF.

CDR3 DNA: TGTGCCAGCAGCGAAGCAGGACAGACCTACGAGCAGTACTTC. Its translation: CASSEAGQTYEQYF. This chain links TRBV7-8 with TRBJ2-7; a weak D match, TRBD1 (6 bases). Looked up from germline, CDR1 is SGHVS and CDR2 is FQNEAQ. The CDR3 has 14 amino acids. The V and J ends lost 5 bases and 2 bases respectively, with 13 bases between them.

This clonotype was picked up one time. V and J are TRBV27 and TRBJ1-1; 7 nucleotides line up with TRBD1. Germline values: CDR1 MNHEY, CDR2 SMNVEV (reference sequence). The length of the CDR3 is 14 residues. Trimming removed 1 base from V and 1 base from J; junction bases left unmatched: 0. This chain's CDR3 is CASSLYRGNTEAFF. In DNA, the CDR3 is TGTGCCAGCAGTTTATACAGGGGGAACACTGAAGCTTTCTTT.

The table lists this clonotype with many counts. The chain combines TRBV7-2 with TRBJ2-1; possible D gene TRBD2, 5 bases. This CDR3 spans 15 amino acids. The V gene lost 4 bases and the J gene lost 8 bases, with 18 bases spanning the gap. CDR1 SGHTA and CDR2 FQGNSA come from the germline V gene. The CDR3 loop is CASSSSLDYSDEQFF. DNA for the CDR3: TGTGCCAGCAGCTCCTCCCTTGACTATTCGGATGAGCAGTTCTTC.

This clonotype has a handful of counts. The gene calls are TRBV7-6 and TRBJ1-6; no clear D. CDR1 is SGHVS and CDR2 is FNYEAQ in the germline V gene. This CDR3 region has 13 residues. Trimming shortened V by 1 base and J by 6 bases, and 4 bases separated the two germline ends. The CDR3 is CASSLDANSPLHF. The CDR3 bases are TGTGCCAGCAGCTTAGACGCTAATTCACCCCTCCACTTT.

The chain carries TRBV19 and TRBJ1-2; tentatively, D is TRBD1 (5 bases). The CDR3 covers 13 residues. Per the germline V gene, CDR1 is LNHDA and CDR2 is SQIVND (reference sequence). Trimming removed 6 bases from V and 6 bases from J, with 14 bases in between. The CDR3 DNA reads TGTGCCAGTAGGGGGATGGGGCCGAATGGCTACACCTTC. Translation gives CASRGMGPNGYTF.

The rearrangement joins TRBV7-2 to TRBJ2-7, with 7 nucleotides matching TRBD1. V lost 3 bases, J lost 6 bases, and 8 bases stayed unmatched. The length of the CDR3 is 14 residues. The germline gives CDR1 SGHTA, CDR2 FQGNSA. The CDR3 bases are TGTGCCAGCAGCTTCAGGCGGTCAGGGGGCGAGCAGTACTTC. Translating gives CASSFRRSGGEQYF.